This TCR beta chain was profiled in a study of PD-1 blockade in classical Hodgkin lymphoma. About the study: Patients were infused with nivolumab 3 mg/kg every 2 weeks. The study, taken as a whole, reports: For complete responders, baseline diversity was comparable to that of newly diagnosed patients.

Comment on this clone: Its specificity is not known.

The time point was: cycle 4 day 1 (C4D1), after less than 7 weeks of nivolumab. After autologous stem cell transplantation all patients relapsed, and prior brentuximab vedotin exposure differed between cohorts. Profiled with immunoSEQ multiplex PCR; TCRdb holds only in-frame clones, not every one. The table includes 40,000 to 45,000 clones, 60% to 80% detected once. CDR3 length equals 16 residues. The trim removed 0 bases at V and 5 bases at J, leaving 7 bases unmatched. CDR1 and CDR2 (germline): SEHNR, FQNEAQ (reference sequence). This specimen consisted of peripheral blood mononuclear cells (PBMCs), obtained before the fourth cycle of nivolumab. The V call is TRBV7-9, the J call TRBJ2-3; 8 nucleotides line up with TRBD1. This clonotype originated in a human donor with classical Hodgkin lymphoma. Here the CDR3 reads CASSLARTGRVDTQYF. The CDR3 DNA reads TGTGCCAGCAGCTTAGCCCGGACAGGGCGGGTAGATACGCAGTATTTT.